This T cell receptor (beta chain) was captured in a study of T cell responses to AZD1222 COVID-19 vaccine. The study pooled second doses at about 4 or about 12 weeks. Clones were read by immunoSEQ multiplex PCR, and TCRdb kept only the in-frame ones, dropping some. The repertoire holds 150,000 or so clones, with more than 90% as singletons. Worth noting for this clone: No antigen is known for it.

Notes on the study in general: It was only after the peak T cell response that any repertoires were sampled. Vaccination with two AZD1222 doses was followed by a rise in Spike-specific TCR breadth and depth.

From germline, CDR1 is LNHDA and CDR2 SQIVND (reference sequence). This CDR3 region has 14 residues. V lost 6 bases, J lost 3 bases, and 13 bases lay in between. Sequenced here: peripheral blood, sampled 28 days after the second AZD1222 dose. The chain has TRBV19 and TRBJ2-3; D gene unclear. The TCR was taken from an adult who received the AZD1222 COVID-19 vaccine. Here the CDR3 reads CASRSPQRTDTQYF. The CDR3 region has the DNA TGTGCCAGTAGATCTCCCCAGAGAACAGATACGCAGTATTTT.